This T cell receptor (beta chain) originates from a study of OX40 agonist ivuxolimab in advanced cancers. Study details: Patients received the agonistic anti-OX40 (CD134) antibody ivuxolimab. General study points: What antigens the expanded peripheral T cells recognized was never established. Among T cells, CD8+ cells averaged more expanded clones than CD4+ cells. At 0.1 to 3.0 mg/kg, clonal expansion of CD4+ and CD8+ blood T cells had occurred by week 6.

As to this clone: The antigen is undetermined.

Produced via immunoSEQ multiplex PCR; TCRdb's table is partial and in-frame only. The top ten hold 20% to 25% of the sample, which has 20,000 to 25,000 clones, over 70% seen once. V was pared by 5 bases and J by 1 base, with 14 bases of the junction left unmatched. This CDR3 is built from 17 residues. CDR1 is MDHEN, CDR2 SYDVKM, per germline. This specimen consisted of CD4+ or CD8+ T cells sorted from blood, obtained in a trial of the OX40 agonist ivuxolimab. The V and J genes are TRBV28 and TRBJ2-7, with TRBD1 matching over 7 bases. The sequence was collected from an adult with an advanced solid tumor such as melanoma, head and neck, liver or kidney cancer. This chain's CDR3 is CASSPPTGFTPSYEQYF. CDR3 DNA sequence: TGTGCCAGCAGTCCCCCGACAGGGTTTACTCCGTCCTACGAGCAGTACTTC.